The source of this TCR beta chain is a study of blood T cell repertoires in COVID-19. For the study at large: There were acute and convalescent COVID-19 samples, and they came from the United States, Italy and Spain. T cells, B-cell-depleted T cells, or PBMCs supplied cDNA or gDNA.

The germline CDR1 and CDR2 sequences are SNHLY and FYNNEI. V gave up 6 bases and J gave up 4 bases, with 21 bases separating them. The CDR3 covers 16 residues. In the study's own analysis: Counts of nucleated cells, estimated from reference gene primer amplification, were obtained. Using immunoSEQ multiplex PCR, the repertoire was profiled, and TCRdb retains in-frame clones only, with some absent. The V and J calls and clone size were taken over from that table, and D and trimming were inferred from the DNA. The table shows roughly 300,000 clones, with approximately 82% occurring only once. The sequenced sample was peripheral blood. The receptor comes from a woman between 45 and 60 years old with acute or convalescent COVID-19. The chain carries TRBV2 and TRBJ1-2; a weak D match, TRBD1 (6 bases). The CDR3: CASSVSPDSGTYGYTF. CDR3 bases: TGTGCCAGCAGCGTATCCCCGGACAGCGGGACCTATGGCTACACCTTC.